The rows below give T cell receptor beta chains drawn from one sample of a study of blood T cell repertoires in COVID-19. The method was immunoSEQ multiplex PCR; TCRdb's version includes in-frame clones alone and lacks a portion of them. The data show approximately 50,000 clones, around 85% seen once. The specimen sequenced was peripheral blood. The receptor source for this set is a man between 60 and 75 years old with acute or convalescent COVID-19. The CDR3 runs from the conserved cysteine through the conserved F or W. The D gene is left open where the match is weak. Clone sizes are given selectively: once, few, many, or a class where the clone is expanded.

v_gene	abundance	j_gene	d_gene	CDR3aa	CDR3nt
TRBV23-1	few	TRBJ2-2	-	CASSPRDTSNGELFF	TGCGCCAGCAGTCCCCGGGACACGTCAAACGGGGAGCTGTTTTTT
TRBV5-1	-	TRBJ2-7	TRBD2	CASSLASTSGGYYEQYF	TGCGCCAGCAGCTTGGCCTCCACTAGCGGGGGTTACTACGAGCAGTACTTC
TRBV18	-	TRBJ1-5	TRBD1	CASSPGTGGNQPQHF	TGTGCCAGCTCCCCTGGGACAGGGGGCAATCAGCCCCAGCATTTT
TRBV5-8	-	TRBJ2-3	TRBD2	CASSLGTSGSGGTDTQYF	TGTGCCAGCAGCCTCGGGACTAGCGGGAGTGGGGGCACAGATACGCAGTATTTT
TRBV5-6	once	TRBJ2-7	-	CASSLGLAREQYF	TGTGCCAGCAGCTTGGGTCTGGCGAGGGAGCAGTACTTC
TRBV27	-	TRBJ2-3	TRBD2	CASSSAGVATQYF	TGTGCCAGCAGTTCAGCGGGAGTGGCTACGCAGTATTTT
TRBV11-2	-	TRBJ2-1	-	CASSPGGVRGNEQFF	TGTGCCAGCAGCCCGGGGGGCGTTCGGGGCAATGAGCAGTTCTTC
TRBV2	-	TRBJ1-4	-	CASSEFGETNEKLFF	TGTGCCAGCAGTGAATTCGGGGAAACTAATGAAAAACTGTTTTTT
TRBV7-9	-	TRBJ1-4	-	CASSLNPGANEKLFF	TGTGCCAGCAGCTTAAACCCAGGGGCAAATGAAAAACTGTTTTTT
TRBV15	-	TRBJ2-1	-	CATSRDLGPTMKQFF	TGTGCCACCAGCAGAGATCTGGGCCCGACCATGAAGCAGTTCTTC
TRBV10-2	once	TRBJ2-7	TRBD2	CASRAAGTSGPSTHEQYF	TGCGCCAGCAGGGCCGCCGGGACTAGCGGCCCGAGCACCCACGAGCAGTACTTC
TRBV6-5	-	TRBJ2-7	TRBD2	CASTREASGGYEQYF	TGTGCCAGCACCCGGGAGGCTAGCGGGGGTTACGAGCAGTACTTC
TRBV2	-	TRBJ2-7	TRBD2	CASSVAGAGEQYF	TGTGCCAGCAGTGTAGCGGGAGCGGGCGAGCAGTACTTC
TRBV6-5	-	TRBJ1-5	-	CASSFQGQPQHF	TGTGCCAGCAGTTTCCAGGGTCAGCCCCAGCATTTT
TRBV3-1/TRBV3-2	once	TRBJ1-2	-	CASSQGGTSGYTF	TGTGCCAGCAGCCAAGGAGGGACAAGTGGCTACACCTTC